This TCR beta chain stems from a study of blood T cell repertoires in COVID-19. On the study more broadly: PBMCs, B-cell-depleted T cells, or T cells were the source of the cDNA or gDNA that made up the material.

This clone appeared once. After removal of 4 bases from V and 9 bases from J, the junction contained 9 bases not matched to a gene. Germline V lookup: CDR1 SGHDT, CDR2 YYEEEE. This CDR3 has 15 amino acids. Authors' analysis steps: The assay estimated nucleated cells by amplifying reference gene primers. The method was immunoSEQ multiplex PCR; TCRdb's version includes in-frame clones alone and lacks a portion of them. The V and J calls and clone size are taken from that table; D and trimming were inferred from the DNA. The table lists about 250,000 clones, roughly 85% of them singletons. This chain connects TRBV5-6 to TRBJ2-1; 11 bases fit TRBD2. This sequence originates from a man aged 18-30 years with active or convalescent COVID-19. The material sequenced was peripheral blood. CDR3 residues: CASSRLAGGPTEQFF. The CDR3 region has the DNA TGTGCCAGCAGCCGTTTAGCGGGAGGGCCGACTGAGCAGTTCTTC.